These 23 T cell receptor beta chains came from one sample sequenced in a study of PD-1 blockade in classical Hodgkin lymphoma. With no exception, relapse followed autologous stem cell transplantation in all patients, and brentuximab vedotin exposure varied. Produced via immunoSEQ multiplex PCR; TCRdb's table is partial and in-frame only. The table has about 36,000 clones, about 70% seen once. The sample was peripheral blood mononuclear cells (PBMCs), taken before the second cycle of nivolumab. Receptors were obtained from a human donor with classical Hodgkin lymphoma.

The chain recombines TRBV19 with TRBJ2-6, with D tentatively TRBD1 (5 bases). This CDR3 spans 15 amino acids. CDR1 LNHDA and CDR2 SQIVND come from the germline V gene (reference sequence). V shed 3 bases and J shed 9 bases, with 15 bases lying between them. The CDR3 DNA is TGTGCCAGTAGTATCTTCGCAGGGTTAGGCAACGTCCTGACTTTC. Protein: CASSIFAGLGNVLTF.

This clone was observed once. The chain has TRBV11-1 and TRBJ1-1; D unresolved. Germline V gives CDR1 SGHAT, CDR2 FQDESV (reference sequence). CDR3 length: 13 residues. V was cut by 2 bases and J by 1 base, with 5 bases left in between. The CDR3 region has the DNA TGTGCCAGCAGCTTAAGCGCGAACACTGAAGCTTTCTTT. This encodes CASSLSANTEAFF.

Here the CDR3 DNA reads TGTGCCAGCGGCAGGGATTCTAGGAACACTGAAGCTTTCTTT. The encoded protein is CASGRDSRNTEAFF. The rearrangement uses TRBV6-1 and TRBJ1-1; a possible D gene is TRBD1 (5 bases). Trimming took 8 bases from V and 1 from J, leaving 14 bases between them. Germline V gene sequence: CDR1 MNHNS, CDR2 SASEGT. The CDR3 is 14 amino acids.

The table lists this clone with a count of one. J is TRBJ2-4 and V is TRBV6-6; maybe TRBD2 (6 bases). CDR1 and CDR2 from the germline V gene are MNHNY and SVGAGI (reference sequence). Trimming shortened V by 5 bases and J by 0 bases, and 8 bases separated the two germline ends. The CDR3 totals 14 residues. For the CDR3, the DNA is TGTGCCAGCAGTAAGGGACTAGCCAAAAACATTCAGTACTTC. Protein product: CASSKGLAKNIQYF.

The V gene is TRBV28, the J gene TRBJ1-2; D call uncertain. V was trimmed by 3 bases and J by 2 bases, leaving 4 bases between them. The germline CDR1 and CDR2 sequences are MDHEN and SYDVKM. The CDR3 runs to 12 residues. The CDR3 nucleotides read TGTGCCAGCAGTTTGGCCAACTATGGCTACACCTTC. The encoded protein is CASSLANYGYTF.

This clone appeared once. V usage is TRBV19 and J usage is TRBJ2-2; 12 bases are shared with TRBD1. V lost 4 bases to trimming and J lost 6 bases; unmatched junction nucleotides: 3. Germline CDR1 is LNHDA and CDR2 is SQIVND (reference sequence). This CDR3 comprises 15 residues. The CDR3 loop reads CASSTGQGAAGELFF. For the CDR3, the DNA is TGTGCCAGTAGTACGGGACAGGGGGCTGCCGGGGAGCTGTTTTTT. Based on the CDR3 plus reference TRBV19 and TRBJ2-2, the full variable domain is DGGITQSPKYLFRKEGQNVTLSCEQNLNHDAMYWYRQDPGQGLRLIYYSQIVNDFQKGDIAEGYSVSREKKESFPLTVTSAQKNPTAFYLCASSTGQGAAGELFFGEGSRLTVL.

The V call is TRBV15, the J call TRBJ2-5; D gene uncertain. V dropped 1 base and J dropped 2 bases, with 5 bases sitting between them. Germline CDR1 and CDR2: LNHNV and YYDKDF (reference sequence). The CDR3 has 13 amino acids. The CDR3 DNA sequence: TGTGCCACCAGCAGAGCTTCACAAGAGACCCAGTACTTC. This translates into CATSRASQETQYF. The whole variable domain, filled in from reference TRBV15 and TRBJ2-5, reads DAMVIQNPRYQVTQFGKPVTLSCSQTLNHNVMYWYQQKSSQAPKLLFHYYDKDFNNEADTPDNFQSRRPNTSFCFLDIRSPGLGDTAMYLCATSRASQETQYFGPGTRLLVL.

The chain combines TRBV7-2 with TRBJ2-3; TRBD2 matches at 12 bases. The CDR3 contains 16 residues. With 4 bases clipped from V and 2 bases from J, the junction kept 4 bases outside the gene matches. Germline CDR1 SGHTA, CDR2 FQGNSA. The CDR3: CASSWASGGATDTQYF. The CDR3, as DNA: TGTGCCAGCAGCTGGGCTAGCGGGGGGGCCACAGATACGCAGTATTTT.

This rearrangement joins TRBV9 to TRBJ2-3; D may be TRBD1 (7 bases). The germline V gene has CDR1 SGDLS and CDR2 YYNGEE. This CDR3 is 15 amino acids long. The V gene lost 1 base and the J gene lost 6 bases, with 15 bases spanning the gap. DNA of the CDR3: TGTGCCAGCAGCGTATCTTCCAGGGGGGCGGATACGCAGTATTTT. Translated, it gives CASSVSSRGADTQYF.

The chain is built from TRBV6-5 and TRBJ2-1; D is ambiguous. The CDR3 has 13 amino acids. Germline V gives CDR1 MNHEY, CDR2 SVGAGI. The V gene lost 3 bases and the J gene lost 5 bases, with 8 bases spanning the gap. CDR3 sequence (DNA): TGTGCCAGCAGTTATGCAAACCACAATGAGCAGTTCTTC. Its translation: CASSYANHNEQFF.

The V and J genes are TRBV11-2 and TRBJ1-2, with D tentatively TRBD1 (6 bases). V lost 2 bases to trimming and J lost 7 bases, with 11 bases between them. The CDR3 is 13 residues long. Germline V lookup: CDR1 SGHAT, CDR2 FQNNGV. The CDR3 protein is CASSLTQGSGYTF. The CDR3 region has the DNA TGTGCCAGCAGCTTAACCCAGGGGAGTGGCTACACCTTC.

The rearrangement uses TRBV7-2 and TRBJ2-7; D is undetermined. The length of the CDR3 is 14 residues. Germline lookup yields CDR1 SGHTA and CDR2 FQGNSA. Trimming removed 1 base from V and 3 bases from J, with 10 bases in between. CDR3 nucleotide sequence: TGTGCCAGCAGCTTAGGAACCCTTGTCTACGAGCAGTACTTC. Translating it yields CASSLGTLVYEQYF.

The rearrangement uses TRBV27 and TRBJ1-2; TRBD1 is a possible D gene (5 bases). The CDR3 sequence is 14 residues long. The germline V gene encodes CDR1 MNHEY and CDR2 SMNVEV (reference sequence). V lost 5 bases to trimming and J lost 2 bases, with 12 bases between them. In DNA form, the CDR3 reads TGTGCCAGCAGTGACACAGCAGGGAACTATGGCTACACCTTC. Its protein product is CASSDTAGNYGYTF.

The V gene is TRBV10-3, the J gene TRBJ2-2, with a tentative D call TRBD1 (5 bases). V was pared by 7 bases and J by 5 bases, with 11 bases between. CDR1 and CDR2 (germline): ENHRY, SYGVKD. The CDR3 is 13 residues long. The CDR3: CAITGILTGELFF. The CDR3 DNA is TGTGCCATCACAGGGATCCTTACCGGGGAGCTGTTTTTT.

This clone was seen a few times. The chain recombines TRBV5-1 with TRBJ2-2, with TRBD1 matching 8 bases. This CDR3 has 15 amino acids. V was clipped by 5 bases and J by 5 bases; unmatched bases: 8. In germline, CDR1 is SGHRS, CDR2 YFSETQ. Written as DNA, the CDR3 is TGCGCCAGCAGACCGGACAGGGTCCGGACCGGGGAGCTGTTTTTT. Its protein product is CASRPDRVRTGELFF.

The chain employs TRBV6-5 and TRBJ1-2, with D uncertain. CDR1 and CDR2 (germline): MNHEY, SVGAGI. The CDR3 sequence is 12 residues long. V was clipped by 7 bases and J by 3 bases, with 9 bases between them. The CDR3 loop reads CASTRGYYGYTF. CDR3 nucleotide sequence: TGTGCCAGCACGCGAGGGTACTATGGCTACACCTTC.

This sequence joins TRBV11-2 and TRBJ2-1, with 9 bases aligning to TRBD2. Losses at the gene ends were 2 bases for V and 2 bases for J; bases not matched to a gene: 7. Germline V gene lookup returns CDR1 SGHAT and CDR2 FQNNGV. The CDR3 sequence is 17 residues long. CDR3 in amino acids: CASSLSPGTSTYNEQFF. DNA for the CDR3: TGTGCCAGCAGCTTATCGCCCGGGACTAGCACCTACAATGAGCAGTTCTTC. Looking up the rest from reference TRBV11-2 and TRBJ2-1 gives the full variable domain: EAGVAQSPRYKIIEKRQSVAFWCNPISGHATLYWYQQILGQGPKLLIQFQNNGVVDDSQLPKDRFSAERLKGVDSTLKIQPAKLEDSAVYLCASSLSPGTSTYNEQFFGPGTRLTVL.

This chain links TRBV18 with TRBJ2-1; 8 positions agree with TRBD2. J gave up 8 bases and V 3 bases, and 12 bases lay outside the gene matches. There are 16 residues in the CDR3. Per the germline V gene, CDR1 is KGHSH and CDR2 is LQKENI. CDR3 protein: CASSPGLVRGYDEQFF. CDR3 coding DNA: TGTGCCAGCTCACCGGGACTAGTTAGGGGTTATGATGAGCAGTTCTTC.

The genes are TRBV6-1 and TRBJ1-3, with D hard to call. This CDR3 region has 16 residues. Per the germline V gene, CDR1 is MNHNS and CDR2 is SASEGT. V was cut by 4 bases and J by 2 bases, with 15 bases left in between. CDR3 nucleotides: TGTGCCAGCAGTGGGCACTTGGCAGAGGCTGGAAACACCATATATTTT. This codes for CASSGHLAEAGNTIYF.

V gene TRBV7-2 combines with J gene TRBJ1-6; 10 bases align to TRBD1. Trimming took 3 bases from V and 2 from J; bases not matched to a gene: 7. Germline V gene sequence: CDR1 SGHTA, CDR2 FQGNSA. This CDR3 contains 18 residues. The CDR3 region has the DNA TGTGCCAGCAGCTTGGCACGGACAGGGGGTACCTATAATTCACCCCTCCACTTT. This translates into CASSLARTGGTYNSPLHF.

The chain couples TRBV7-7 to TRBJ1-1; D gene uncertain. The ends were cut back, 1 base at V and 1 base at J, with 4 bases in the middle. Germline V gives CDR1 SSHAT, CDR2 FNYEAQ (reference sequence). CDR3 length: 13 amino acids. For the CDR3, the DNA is TGTGCCAGCAGCTTAGACGAGAACACTGAAGCTTTCTTT. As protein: CASSLDENTEAFF.

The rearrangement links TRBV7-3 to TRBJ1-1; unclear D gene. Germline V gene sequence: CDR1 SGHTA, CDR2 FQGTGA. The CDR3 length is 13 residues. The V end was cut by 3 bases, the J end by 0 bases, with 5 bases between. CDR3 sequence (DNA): TGTGCCAGCAGCTTCTTCCTGAACACTGAAGCTTTCTTT. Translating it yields CASSFFLNTEAFF.

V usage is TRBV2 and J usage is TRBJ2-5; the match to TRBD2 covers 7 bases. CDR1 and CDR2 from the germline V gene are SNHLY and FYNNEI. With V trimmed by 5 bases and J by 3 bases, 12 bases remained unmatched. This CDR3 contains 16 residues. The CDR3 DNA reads TGTGCCAGCAGTTGGGGGGGGAGCAGCTTTAAAGAGACCCAGTACTTC. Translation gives CASSWGGSSFKETQYF. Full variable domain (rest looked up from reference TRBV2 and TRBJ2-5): EPEVTQTPSHQVTQMGQEVILRCVPISNHLYFYWYRQILGQKVEFLVSFYNNEISEKSEIFDDQFSVERPDGSNFTLKIRSTKLEDSAMYFCASSWGGSSFKETQYFGPGTRLLVL.